This is a list of T cell receptor beta chains from one sample in a study of T cells and Merkel cell carcinoma outcomes. Produced via immunoSEQ multiplex PCR; TCRdb's table is partial and in-frame only. The sample has several thousand clones; around 91% are singletons. Specimen: tumor tissue from Merkel cell carcinoma. These receptors were obtained from a human donor with Merkel cell carcinoma. CDR3s include the opening cysteine and the closing phenylalanine or tryptophan. The D gene is left open where the match is weak. Clone size appears in some rows only: once, few, many, or a class for an expanded clone.

v_call	cdr3_length	d_call	j_call	clone_size	cdr3_nt	cdr3_aa
TRBV4-1	16	NA	TRBJ1-6	NA	TGCGCCAGCAGCCAACTTCCCGGAAGGGTCGATTCACCCCTCCACTTT	CASSQLPGRVDSPLHF
TRBV9	14	NA	TRBJ2-3	once	TGTGCCAGCAGCGTAGTGAGTAGCACAGATACGCAGTATTTT	CASSVVSSTDTQYF
TRBV14	13	NA	TRBJ1-1	NA	TGTGCCAGCAGCCAGTTTGGGGGAACTGAAGCTTTCTTT	CASSQFGGTEAFF
TRBV28	13	NA	TRBJ1-2	NA	TGTGCCAGCAGTTTACGGGAGGACGAGGGCTACACCTTC	CASSLREDEGYTF
TRBV30	15	NA	TRBJ1-2	NA	TGTGCCTGGAATATACCCAGGGGAGGGAACTATGGCTACACCTTC	CAWNIPRGGNYGYTF
TRBV29-1	14	NA	TRBJ1-2	once	TGCAGCGTTACCCGGAACAGGATTAACTATGGCTACACCTTC	CSVTRNRINYGYTF
TRBV5-1	12	NA	TRBJ2-1	NA	TGCGCCAGCAGCCTGACCACGCAGGGGCAGTTCTTC	CASSLTTQGQFF
TRBV4-1	13	NA	TRBJ1-5	NA	TGCGCCAGCAGCCGAAGTCCGGATCAGCCCCAGCATTTT	CASSRSPDQPQHF
TRBV18	14	NA	TRBJ2-2	NA	TGTGCCAGCTCACCACCGGAAGGTACCGGGGAGCTGTTTTTT	CASSPPEGTGELFF
TRBV9	17	TRBD1	TRBJ2-2	once	TGTGCCAGCAGTCCCGGGTATGGGACAGGGAACACCGGGGAGCTGTTTTTT	CASSPGYGTGNTGELFF
TRBV18	15	TRBD1	TRBJ2-7	NA	TGTGCCAGCTCACCAACGACAGGGTATAGGTACGAGCAGTACTTC	CASSPTTGYRYEQYF
TRBV6-5	11	NA	TRBJ2-3	NA	TGTGCCAGCAACGGAGCGGATACGCAGTATTTT	CASNGADTQYF
TRBV4-2	16	TRBD2	TRBJ2-1	once	TGTGCCAGCAGCCAAGAAGGTGCGGGGGGGATTGAGGAGCAGTTCTTC	CASSQEGAGGIEEQFF
TRBV18	13	NA	TRBJ1-3	NA	TGTGCCAGCTCACCACCGGGTGGAAACACCATATATTTT	CASSPPGGNTIYF
TRBV2	13	NA	TRBJ2-7	NA	TGTGCCAGCGCCAGGACTAACTCCTACGAGCAGTACTTC	CASARTNSYEQYF
TRBV9	14	NA	TRBJ1-5	NA	TGTGCCAGCAGCGCCGCCAGCAACAATCAGCCCCAGCATTTT	CASSAASNNQPQHF
TRBV7-6	13	NA	TRBJ2-5	NA	TGTGCCAGCAGCTTCGGGCAGGAACTGGCCCAGTACTTC	CASSFGQELAQYF
TRBV19	15	TRBD1	TRBJ1-6	NA	TGTGCCAGTAACCAAGGGGCAGGGGGCAATTCACCCCTCCACTTT	CASNQGAGGNSPLHF
TRBV5-6	15	NA	TRBJ1-2	NA	TGTGCCAGCAGCTTATCAGCGGTGACCCGCCGAGGCTACACCTTC	CASSLSAVTRRGYTF
TRBV4-1	13	TRBD1	TRBJ1-1	NA	TGCGCCAGCAGCCCACAGGGGGCGACTGAAGCTTTCTTT	CASSPQGATEAFF
TRBV2	16	TRBD1	TRBJ1-1	NA	TGTGCCAGCAGGGAGAGGGACAGGGGGACGAACACTGAAGCTTTCTTT	CASRERDRGTNTEAFF
TRBV28	15	NA	TRBJ1-1	NA	TGTGCCAGCAGTTTAGGCGGGGCCGGCGGTCCTGAAGCTTTCTTT	CASSLGGAGGPEAFF
TRBV6-1	14	NA	TRBJ2-3	NA	TGTGCCAGCAGTCTCGGATCCGCCGCAGATACGCAGTATTTT	CASSLGSAADTQYF
TRBV13	16	NA	TRBJ2-2	NA	TGTGCCAGCTCCTTAGGTCAGTTCGCGAACACCGGGGAGCTGTTTTTT	CASSLGQFANTGELFF
TRBV5-6	18	TRBD2	TRBJ2-3	NA	TGTGCCAGCACCGAAACCGGGACTAGCGGGGAGTACACAGATACGCAGTATTTT	CASTETGTSGEYTDTQYF
TRBV11-1	14	NA	TRBJ2-1	NA	TGTGCCAGCGGACACCTCCCGGGGTACAATGAGCAGTTCTTC	CASGHLPGYNEQFF
TRBV7-8	19	NA	TRBJ2-3	NA	TGTGCCAGCAACCCGGGTACGGGGGGCGGGCTCGCAGGAACAGATACGCAGTATTTT	CASNPGTGGGLAGTDTQYF
TRBV4-3	15	TRBD1	TRBJ1-4	NA	TGCGCCAGCAGCTCTCGGGGACAGGGGAATGAAAAACTGTTTTTT	CASSSRGQGNEKLFF
TRBV27	12	NA	TRBJ1-1	NA	TGTGCCAGCAGTCCCCAGGGATCTGAAGCTTTCTTT	CASSPQGSEAFF
TRBV19	12	NA	TRBJ1-2	NA	TGTGCCAGTAGGACGGGACGTGATGGCTACACCTTC	CASRTGRDGYTF
TRBV9	17	TRBD1	TRBJ1-2	NA	TGTGCCAGCAGCGTAGATCCCTGGACAGGGGGGGTTGATGGCTACACCTTC	CASSVDPWTGGVDGYTF
TRBV19	16	TRBD1	TRBJ1-5	once	TGTGCCAGTACTCCGGGACAGGGCTATAGCAATCAGCCCCAGCATTTT	CASTPGQGYSNQPQHF
TRBV18	16	NA	TRBJ1-1	NA	TGTGCCAGCTCACAGGAGATCGATACAGGTGGAGGTGGAGCTTTCTTT	CASSQEIDTGGGGAFF
TRBV29-1	13	NA	TRBJ1-1	once	TGCAGCGTTGGGGAGGTATACTACAATGAAGCTTTCTTT	CSVGEVYYNEAFF
TRBV7-8	16	NA	TRBJ1-1	NA	TGTGCCAGCAGCCCGAGACCCGGGGGTCTTGGCACTGAAGCTTTCTTT	CASSPRPGGLGTEAFF
TRBV18	15	NA	TRBJ1-5	NA	TGTGCCAGCTCACCGCGGACGATAGGTGTTCAGCCCCAGCATTTT	CASSPRTIGVQPQHF
TRBV7-9	17	NA	TRBJ1-3	NA	TGTGCCAGCAGCTTATCGGAAGGTATCCTTTCTGGAAACACCATATATTTT	CASSLSEGILSGNTIYF
TRBV5-1	17	NA	TRBJ1-2	NA	TGCGCCAGCAGCTCTTTAGGCGGGGAGTTAGCTAACTATGGCTACACCTTC	CASSSLGGELANYGYTF
TRBV9	14	NA	TRBJ2-3	NA	TGTGCCAGCAGCGTAACATCGGCCATAGATACGCAGTATTTT	CASSVTSAIDTQYF
TRBV7-2	16	TRBD2	TRBJ2-6	NA	TGTGCCAGCAGCGAACGGGGGGGCTCTGGGGCCAACGTCCTGACTTTC	CASSERGGSGANVLTF
TRBV19	13	TRBD1	TRBJ1-1	NA	TGTGCCAGTAGCGGACAGGGAGGAACTGAAGCTTTCTTT	CASSGQGGTEAFF
TRBV4-2	13	NA	TRBJ2-7	NA	TGTGCCAGCAGCCGGGACGGCTCCTACGAGCAGTACTTC	CASSRDGSYEQYF
TRBV19	15	NA	TRBJ2-3	NA	TGTGCCAGTAGCCCGGGGCAGGGGTACACAGATACGCAGTATTTT	CASSPGQGYTDTQYF
TRBV2	17	NA	TRBJ2-5	NA	TGTGCCAGCAGCCCATTATCGGGGTTGTCACTAGTGGAGACCCAGTACTTC	CASSPLSGLSLVETQYF
TRBV11-2	14	TRBD1	TRBJ1-2	NA	TGTGCCAGCAGCATAGGGACAGGGGCAGGCGGCTACACCTTC	CASSIGTGAGGYTF
TRBV11-2	13	NA	TRBJ1-1	few	TGTGCCAGCAGCTTGGACCTAAACACTGAAGCTTTCTTT	CASSLDLNTEAFF
TRBV5-1	13	NA	TRBJ2-3	NA	TGCGCCAGCAGCGGAGGGAGCAAGGATACGCAGTATTTT	CASSGGSKDTQYF
TRBV4-1	19	TRBD1	TRBJ1-6	NA	TGCGCCAGCAGCCAAGATTGGGCAGGGGGGAGCTCCTATAATTCACCCCTCCACTTT	CASSQDWAGGSSYNSPLHF
TRBV2	15	NA	TRBJ1-6	NA	TGTGCCAGCAGTGCCGAAGTCAGGGGTAGTTCACCCCTCCACTTT	CASSAEVRGSSPLHF
TRBV27	13	NA	TRBJ2-1	large	TGTGCCAGCAGTTTCGGGACAAACAATGAGCAGTTCTTC	CASSFGTNNEQFF
TRBV7-9	16	NA	TRBJ2-3	NA	TGTGCCAGCAGCTTAGCTTTGGGACTCCACAGATATACGCAGTATTTT	CASSLALGLHRYTQYF
TRBV10-3	12	TRBD2	TRBJ2-3	NA	TGTGCCAGCGGGGGGCGCACAGATACGCAGTATTTT	CASGGRTDTQYF
TRBV6-4	13	NA	TRBJ1-2	NA	TGTGCCAGGAACGGAGGGGGTAACTATGGCTACACCTTC	CARNGGGNYGYTF
TRBV6-4	16	TRBD1	TRBJ1-2	NA	TGTGCCAGCAGTGACGGAGCCGGGACAGGGTTCTATGGCTACACCTTC	CASSDGAGTGFYGYTF
TRBV5-1	14	NA	TRBJ1-5	NA	TGCGCCAGCAGCTTGGCAGGGGGCAATCAGCCCCAGCATTTT	CASSLAGGNQPQHF
TRBV19	15	TRBD1	TRBJ1-2	NA	TGTGCCAGTAGTATATTTCTGGAAACAGGGGATGGCTACACCTTC	CASSIFLETGDGYTF
TRBV20-1	10	NA	TRBJ2-5	NA	TGCAGTGCTGCCCACCAGACCCAGTACTTC	CSAAHQTQYF